A selection of T cell receptor beta chains follows, all from one sample in a study of cytomegalovirus exposure and HLA in healthy donors. Assay used: immunoSEQ multiplex PCR; TCRdb lists only in-frame clones, some missing. Of approximately 150,000 clones in the sample, 75% were seen once. Sequencing used PBMCs. The receptors were gathered from a man younger than 35 in good health and CMV-seropositive. The CDR3 runs from the conserved cysteine through the conserved F or W. Each record gives: CDR3 protein, CDR3 DNA, V gene, clone size, D gene, J gene. The D gene is left open where the match is weak. Size is omitted from some rows. Given values are once, few, many or a class for expanded clones.

CDR3: CASSEGGVRGEAFF
DNA: TGTGCCAGCAGTGAAGGTGGGGTAAGGGGTGAAGCTTTCTTT
V: TRBV6-1
size: once
D: -
J: TRBJ1-1

CDR3: CASSSNNLGQSSYEQYF
DNA: TGCGCCAGCAGCTCGAATAACCTGGGACAGAGCTCCTACGAGCAGTACTTC
V: TRBV10-1
size: -
D: TRBD1
J: TRBJ2-7

CDR3: CASSRTDFPTGELFF
DNA: TGTGCCAGCAGCCGGACAGATTTTCCAACCGGGGAGCTGTTTTTT
V: TRBV11-3
size: -
D: -
J: TRBJ2-2

CDR3: CASSSSSGRNTDTQYF
DNA: TGTGCCAGCAGTTCCTCTAGCGGAAGAAACACAGATACGCAGTATTTT
V: TRBV28
size: -
D: TRBD2
J: TRBJ2-3

CDR3: CASMGGSVREKLFF
DNA: TGTGCCAGCATGGGGGGGTCGGTCCGGGAAAAACTGTTTTTT
V: TRBV28
size: -
D: -
J: TRBJ1-4

CDR3: CATSITGTGDNNEQFF
DNA: TGTGCCACCAGCATCACCGGGACAGGAGATAACAATGAGCAGTTCTTC
V: TRBV15
size: -
D: TRBD1
J: TRBJ2-1

CDR3: CASSTRTGDGYTF
DNA: TGTGCCAGCAGCACACGGACAGGGGACGGCTACACCTTC
V: TRBV7-2
size: once
D: TRBD1
J: TRBJ1-2

CDR3: CAWSVRGGQGEKLFF
DNA: TGTGCCTGGAGTGTACGAGGGGGCCAGGGTGAAAAACTGTTTTTT
V: TRBV30
size: -
D: TRBD1
J: TRBJ1-4

CDR3: CASSPGTGLEEQYF
DNA: TGTGCCAGCTCACCCGGGACAGGTCTTGAGGAGCAGTACTTC
V: TRBV18
size: -
D: TRBD1
J: TRBJ2-7

CDR3: CASSEASLRTEAFF
DNA: TGTGCCAGCAGTGAAGCGTCCCTGCGCACTGAAGCTTTCTTT
V: TRBV2
size: -
D: -
J: TRBJ1-1

CDR3: CASSFVAATTDTQYF
DNA: TGTGCCAGCAGCTTCGTAGCGGCGACGACAGATACGCAGTATTTT
V: TRBV7-2
size: -
D: -
J: TRBJ2-3

CDR3: CASSPPGGNYYEQYF
DNA: TGTGCCAGCAGCCCCCCTGGGGGGAACTACTACGAGCAGTACTTC
V: TRBV6-5
size: -
D: -
J: TRBJ2-7

CDR3: CASSEAGGDQPQHF
DNA: TGTGCCAGCAGTGAAGCAGGGGGCGACCAGCCCCAGCATTTT
V: TRBV2
size: -
D: TRBD1
J: TRBJ1-5

CDR3: CASRDINRGPRLYEQYF
DNA: TGTGCCAGCAGAGATATTAACAGGGGCCCTCGACTCTACGAGCAGTACTTC
V: TRBV2
size: -
D: TRBD1
J: TRBJ2-7

CDR3: CASSLSGHRETQYF
DNA: TGTGCCAGCAGCTTAAGTGGGCACCGAGAGACCCAGTACTTC
V: TRBV5-4
size: -
D: -
J: TRBJ2-5

CDR3: CASSSWEGTEAFF
DNA: TGTGCCAGCAGTTCATGGGAGGGCACTGAAGCTTTCTTT
V: TRBV6-6
size: -
D: -
J: TRBJ1-1

CDR3: CASSFPIRGTGIPYEQYF
DNA: TGTGCCAGCAGTTTCCCAATCCGGGGGACAGGGATTCCCTACGAGCAGTACTTC
V: TRBV28
size: -
D: TRBD1
J: TRBJ2-7

CDR3: CASSLGTSGDYEQYF
DNA: TGTGCCAGCAGTTTAGGGACTAGCGGGGACTACGAGCAGTACTTC
V: TRBV28
size: -
D: TRBD2
J: TRBJ2-7

CDR3: CASSPGLAGGPRLEQYF
DNA: TGTGCCAGTAGCCCGGGACTAGCGGGAGGGCCGCGCTTAGAGCAGTACTTC
V: TRBV19
size: -
D: TRBD2
J: TRBJ2-7